This section outlines one T cell receptor (beta chain) sequence together with its context. The sample belongs to a study of blood T cell repertoires in COVID-19. Background on the study: Samples representing acute and convalescent COVID-19 were sourced from the United States, Italy and Spain. From T cells, B-cell-depleted T cells, or PBMCs came the material, which was cDNA or gDNA.

The CDR3 covers 14 residues. Trimming removed 7 bases at V and 1 base at J, with 11 bases between. Germline V lookup: CDR1 MNHEY, CDR2 SMNVEV (reference sequence). Study processing details: For nucleated cells, counts were estimated from reference gene primer amplification. TCRdb's copy holds only in-frame clones and misses some; the assay was immunoSEQ multiplex PCR. V, J and clone size reflect that table, while D and trimming were determined from the DNA. The data contain around 63,000 clones, roughly 70% of them singletons. Sequenced material: peripheral blood. The sequence was collected from a woman aged 45-59 years with active or convalescent COVID-19. The rearrangement joins TRBV27 to TRBJ2-1; TRBD2 is a possible D gene (6 bases). CDR3 loop: CASKSGTSYNEQFF. The CDR3 bases are TGTGCCAGCAAATCAGGGACTTCCTACAATGAGCAGTTCTTC.